The 19 T cell receptor beta chains listed next were all sequenced from one sample in a study of OX40 agonist ivuxolimab in advanced cancers. The library was made by the immunoSEQ multiplex PCR assay. In TCRdb, the immuneACCESS table is reduced to in-frame sequences with V and J assigned. These tables do not hold every clone; where another copy was compared, an unresolved V gene accounts for under half, and the others remain unexplained. For this sample the table gives some 65,000 clones, of which approximately 81% were detected only once. The biggest ten clones account for approximately 3.8% of the sample. Sequencing was performed on CD4+ or CD8+ T cells sorted from blood, taken in a trial of the OX40 agonist ivuxolimab. The source of these receptors is an adult with an advanced solid tumor such as melanoma, head and neck, liver or kidney cancer.

A few counts support this clone. The V gene is TRBV27, the J gene TRBJ1-2; 8 nucleotides match TRBD1. V lost 2 bases, J lost 12 bases, and 11 bases stayed unmatched. Germline V gene lookup returns CDR1 MNHEY and CDR2 SMNVEV (reference sequence). There are 14 residues in the CDR3. The CDR3 nucleotides read TGTGCCAGCAGTTTACGGACAGGGTTGGGATTAAACACCTTC. Its protein product is CASSLRTGLGLNTF.

The genes are TRBV19 and TRBJ2-3; D is tentatively TRBD1 or TRBD2 (5 bases each). V lost 8 bases and J 7 bases, leaving 16 bases between the germline ends. Germline V lookup: CDR1 LNHDA, CDR2 SQIVND (reference sequence). The CDR3 has 13 amino acids. CDR3 sequence reads: CASRDDSVYTQYF. In nucleotides, the CDR3 is TGTGCCAGTCGGGACGACTCGGTGTATACGCAGTATTTT.

This chain connects TRBV7-2 to TRBJ1-2; D is possibly TRBD1 (6 bases). This CDR3 comprises 11 residues. V gave up 7 bases and J gave up 7 bases, with 10 bases separating them. Germline V gives CDR1 SGHTA, CDR2 FQGNSA. The CDR3 bases are TGTGCCAGCACAGGGGATAGTGGCTACACCTTC. Translating it yields CASTGDSGYTF. Filled out from reference TRBV7-2 and TRBJ1-2, the complete variable domain reads GAGVSQSPSNKVTEKGKDVELRCDPISGHTALYWYRQSLGQGLEFLIYFQGNSAPDKSGLPSDRFSAERTGGSVSTLTIQRTQQEDSAVYLCASTGDSGYTFGSGTRLTVV.

CDR3 in DNA: TGCGCCAGCAGCAAACTAGCGGGAGAACTCACAGATACGCAGTATTTT. Protein: CASSKLAGELTDTQYF. The rearrangement uses TRBV5-1 and TRBJ2-3; 11 nucleotides align to TRBD2. V shed 4 bases, J shed 2 bases, and the junction held 6 bases outside the gene matches. Germline CDR1 and CDR2: SGHRS and YFSETQ. The CDR3 has 16 residues.

This chain links TRBV7-2 with TRBJ2-7, with D possibly TRBD1 on 5 matching bases. The length of the CDR3 is 16 residues. Germline loops: CDR1 SGHTA, CDR2 FQGNSA. The V end lost 2 bases, the J end lost 2 bases, and 16 bases lay between the germline ends. CDR3 amino acids: CASSLSAGLFPYEQYF. The CDR3 DNA reads TGTGCCAGCAGCTTATCGGCAGGGCTTTTCCCCTACGAGCAGTACTTC.

This chain joins TRBV12-5 and TRBJ2-3; 10 nucleotides agree with TRBD2. The CDR3 sequence is 15 residues long. From germline, CDR1 is LGHNT and CDR2 FRNRAP. V was pared by 6 bases and J by 2 bases, with 5 bases of the junction left unmatched. The CDR3 DNA sequence: TGTGCTAGTGGCCGGACTAGCGGCTCCACAGATACGCAGTATTTT. This gives the protein CASGRTSGSTDTQYF.

The V gene is TRBV6-4, the J gene TRBJ2-2; 7 bases fit TRBD1. Trimming cost V 4 bases and J 4 bases; bases outside gene matches: 3. The germline V gene has CDR1 MRHNA and CDR2 SNTAGT. The CDR3 has 14 residues. CDR3 sequence: CASSAKGATGELFF. The CDR3 region has the DNA TGTGCCAGCAGTGCGAAGGGGGCCACCGGGGAGCTGTTTTTT.

The rearrangement joins TRBV6-5 to TRBJ2-5, with 12 bases identical to TRBD2. Looked up from germline, CDR1 is MNHEY and CDR2 is SVGAGI. This CDR3 has 15 residues. The V segment lost 2 bases and the J segment 4 bases; nucleotides outside the gene matches: 2. The CDR3 loop is CASSYTGLAGETQYF. The DNA of the CDR3 is TGTGCCAGCAGTTACACGGGACTAGCGGGAGAGACCCAGTACTTC.

The chain uses TRBV19 and TRBJ2-1; 13 nucleotides align to TRBD2. The length of the CDR3 is 16 residues. After removal of 7 bases from V and 9 bases from J, the junction contained 12 bases not matched to a gene. Germline V gives CDR1 LNHDA, CDR2 SQIVND (reference sequence). CDR3 loop: CASIPSGLAGEGEQFF. The CDR3 DNA reads as TGTGCCAGTATCCCGTCAGGACTAGCGGGAGAAGGTGAGCAGTTCTTC.

The chain couples TRBV10-3 to TRBJ2-4, with D possibly called TRBD1 or TRBD2 (5 bases each). Germline lookup yields CDR1 ENHRY and CDR2 SYGVKD. The CDR3 has 14 residues. Trimming left V 8 bases short and J 2 bases short, with 13 bases between. The CDR3 coding sequence is TGTGCCATCTCCGTTGGGGGACCCAAAAACATTCAGTACTTC. Translating it yields CAISVGGPKNIQYF.

The chain couples TRBV7-8 to TRBJ1-5; unclear D gene. Looked up from germline, CDR1 is SGHVS and CDR2 is FQNEAQ. Between the trimmed V and J ends, which lost 4 bases and 0 bases, there was a span of 13 bases. The CDR3 runs to 16 residues. The CDR3 sequence is CASSSSAMDSNQPQHF. DNA of the CDR3: TGTGCCAGCAGCTCGAGCGCTATGGATAGCAATCAGCCCCAGCATTTT.

This clone appeared a single time. The V gene is TRBV5-1, the J gene TRBJ1-6; a weak D match, TRBD1 (5 bases). The CDR3 is 16 residues long. V shed 3 bases and J shed 14 bases, with 24 bases lying between them. Germline-derived CDR1 and CDR2 are SGHRS and YFSETQ. The chain's CDR3 is CASSSSGNSQGEALHF. In DNA, the CDR3 is TGCGCCAGCAGCTCAAGCGGGAACAGTCAAGGGGAGGCCCTCCACTTT.

Here the CDR3 DNA reads TGCGCCAGCAGTGAGTCGCCTTACACCGGGGAGCTGTTTTTT. As protein: CASSESPYTGELFF. The chain couples TRBV10-1 to TRBJ2-2; D not certain. Germline CDR1 and CDR2: WNHNN and SYGVQD (reference sequence). The CDR3 contains 14 residues. Trimming shortened V by 0 bases and J by 3 bases, and 5 bases separated the two germline ends.

The chain recombines TRBV29-1 with TRBJ1-1; D gene uncertain. The V end lost 7 bases, the J end lost 0 bases, and 6 bases lay between the germline ends. CDR1 SQVTM and CDR2 ANQGSEA come from the germline V gene. The CDR3 covers 11 residues. In DNA form, the CDR3 reads TGCAGCGGCGCACTGAACACTGAAGCTTTCTTT. Protein: CSGALNTEAFF.

This chain uses TRBV19 with TRBJ2-1; 10 positions agree with TRBD1. The ends lost 3 bases at V and 8 bases at J; junction bases unmatched: 4. There are 14 residues in the CDR3. Germline V lookup: CDR1 LNHDA, CDR2 SQIVND (reference sequence). The CDR3 DNA follows: TGTGCCAGTAGTATGAGGACAGGGGGGGATGAGCAGTTCTTC. Amino acid sequence: CASSMRTGGDEQFF.

The gene calls are TRBV7-2 and TRBJ2-5; 7 nucleotides match TRBD2. The ends lost 5 bases at V and 7 bases at J; junction bases unmatched: 13. This CDR3 is built from 15 residues. Germline V gene data show CDR1 as SGHTA and CDR2 as FQGNSA. The CDR3: CASSPENGGIVTQYF. DNA of the CDR3: TGTGCCAGCAGCCCCGAGAACGGGGGGATTGTGACCCAGTACTTC.

V usage is TRBV6-6 and J usage is TRBJ1-1, with D tentatively TRBD1 (5 bases). Trimming cost V 2 bases and J 1 base, with 8 bases left between them. This CDR3 comprises 14 residues. The germline CDR1 and CDR2 sequences are MNHNY and SVGAGI (reference sequence). The CDR3 DNA reads as TGTGCCAGCAGTTACCTGGGGGGGAACACTGAAGCTTTCTTT. Amino acids: CASSYLGGNTEAFF.

This chain uses TRBV21-1 with TRBJ2-7; the DNA was not compared with TRBD1, the D call given in the table. TRBV21-1 is shown as a pseudogene. The CDR3 length is 14 residues. This CDR3 is CASSKENSSYEQYF. The DNA of the CDR3 is TGTGCCAGCAGCAAAGAAAACAGCTCCTACGAGCAGTACTTC.

The CDR3 loop is CASRSSGRYQETQYF. The CDR3 DNA sequence: TGTGCCAGCAGATCTAGCGGGAGGTACCAAGAGACCCAGTACTTC. The chain employs TRBV28 and TRBJ2-5; 11 bases are a match to TRBD2. The CDR3 has 15 residues. Germline V lookup: CDR1 MDHEN, CDR2 SYDVKM. Germline trimming cut 6 bases from V and 0 bases from J; bases unmatched to any gene: 3.